This TCR beta chain is drawn from a study of shared clonotypes between healthy human individuals. This CDR3 is 15 amino acids long. Germline V gene lookup returns CDR1 KGHSH and CDR2 LQKENI. The V end lost 3 bases, the J end lost 3 bases, and 14 bases lay between the germline ends. TCRdb's table, derived via immunoSEQ multiplex PCR, lists solely in-frame clones and lacks some. The repertoire holds about 2,500,000 clones, with 85% to 95% as singletons. The specimen was naive CD4+ T cells sorted from blood. The subset: CD45RA+ positively selected. The source is a young man in good health. V gene TRBV18 combines with J gene TRBJ2-5; TRBD1 or TRBD2 may be the D gene (5 bases each). This CDR3 reads CASSPLRDGKETQYF. The CDR3 coding sequence is TGTGCCAGCTCACCTCTAAGGGACGGAAAAGAGACCCAGTACTTC. The entire variable domain, with the rest obtained from reference TRBV18 and TRBJ2-5, is as follows: NAGVMQNPRHLVRRRGQEARLRCSPMKGHSHVYWYRQLPEEGLKFMVYLQKENIIDESGMPKERFSAEFPKEGPSILRIQQVVRGDSAAYFCASSPLRDGKETQYFGPGTRLLVL.